Following are 29 T cell receptor beta chains from one sample sequenced in a study of Ad26.COV2.S vaccination and SARS-CoV-2 variants. The method was immunoSEQ multiplex PCR; TCRdb's version includes in-frame clones alone and lacks a portion of them. Of hundreds of thousands of clones in the sample, about 85% were seen once. Treatment specified: some 20 received Ad26.COV2.S at low or high dose, single or two shots; five or six received placebo; per-sample allocation not given. The samples date from day 63 after the first vaccine or placebo injection. Sample: peripheral blood, taken in a trial of Ad26.COV2.S vaccine versus placebo. Receptor source: a person aged 18-60 years who received the Ad26.COV2.S COVID-19 vaccine or a placebo.

V is TRBV29-1 and J is TRBJ2-1; D perhaps matches TRBD1 (6 bases). Germline V gives CDR1 SQVTM, CDR2 ANQGSEA. V was shortened by 4 bases and J by 6 bases, with 7 bases between the two germline ends. CDR3 length: 11 amino acids. CDR3 DNA: TGCAGCGTTGCCAGGGGCAATGAGCAGTTCTTC. Its translation is CSVARGNEQFF.

The chain is built from TRBV3-1 (or the pseudogene TRBV3-2) and TRBJ2-2, with D possibly matching TRBD1 (6 bases). Per the germline V gene, CDR1 is LGHDT and CDR2 is YNNKEL (reference sequence). This CDR3 has 17 residues. Trimming left V 2 bases short and J 4 bases short, with 17 bases between. CDR3 protein: CASSQIYGQGITGELFF. The CDR3 coding sequence is TGTGCCAGCAGCCAAATATATGGGCAGGGGATCACCGGGGAGCTGTTTTTT.

The V and J genes are TRBV3-1 (or the pseudogene TRBV3-2) and TRBJ2-5, with 8 bases fitting TRBD2. The CDR3 consists of 17 residues. Per germline, CDR1 LGHDT and CDR2 YNNKEL (reference sequence). V was clipped by 2 bases and J by 5 bases; unmatched bases: 13. The CDR3 DNA follows: TGTGCCAGCAGCCAACAACACAACGGGAGGGCCCGGGAGACCCAGTACTTC. This gives the protein CASSQQHNGRARETQYF.

This chain uses TRBV29-1 with TRBJ1-5, with D tentatively TRBD1 (6 bases). The CDR3 covers 16 residues. Trimming removed 4 bases at V and 0 bases at J, with 16 bases between. The germline gives CDR1 SQVTM, CDR2 ANQGSEA. This CDR3 reads CSVAGVGGNSNQPQHF. DNA of the CDR3: TGCAGCGTTGCAGGCGTAGGGGGAAATAGCAATCAGCCCCAGCATTTT. The complete variable domain, with remaining parts taken from reference TRBV29-1 and TRBJ1-5, reads SAVISQKPSRDICQRGTSLTIQCQVDSQVTMMFWYRQQPGQSLTLIATANQGSEATYESGFVIDKFPISRPNLTFSTLTVSNMSPEDSSIYLCSVAGVGGNSNQPQHFGDGTRLSIL.

In its sample, this clone was seen a few times. The chain couples TRBV6-2 or TRBV6-3 to TRBJ2-7; D perhaps matches TRBD1 (6 bases). Trimming took off 3 bases at V and 0 bases at J, with 18 bases between the two ends. This CDR3 has 17 amino acids. Germline loops: CDR1 MNHEY, CDR2 SVGEGT. CDR3 nucleotide sequence: TGTGCCAGCAGTTATGTGGGGGCCTATGAGAACTCCTACGAGCAGTACTTC. It codes for CASSYVGAYENSYEQYF.

The CDR3 region has the DNA TGTGCCAGTAGTACCCGGGACAGGGGGCAGCCCCAGCATTTT. Amino acid sequence: CASSTRDRGQPQHF. The chain has TRBV19 and TRBJ1-5; the match to TRBD1 covers 11 bases. Unmatched junction bases numbered 3, after V lost 4 bases and J lost 7 bases. Germline CDR1 reads LNHDA; CDR2 reads SQIVND (reference sequence). The CDR3 is 14 residues long.

The rearrangement uses TRBV30 and TRBJ2-7, with 10 bases lining up with TRBD1. The J segment lost 4 bases and the V segment lost 5 bases, leaving 11 bases of the junction unmatched. The CDR3 length is 15 residues. CDR1 and CDR2 (germline): GTSNPN, SVGIG (reference sequence). CDR3 DNA: TGTGCCTGGTGTTACGCCGGGACAGGGGCTTACGAGCAGTACTTC. Protein: CAWCYAGTGAYEQYF.

The V and J genes are TRBV7-2 and TRBJ1-1; D perhaps matches TRBD1 (5 bases). The V end was cut by 1 base, the J end by 4 bases, with 10 bases between. Germline assignment: CDR1 SGHTA and CDR2 FQGNSA. The CDR3 length is 14 residues. CDR3 sequence (DNA): TGTGCCAGCAGCTTAGTGGGGGGGGGCACTGAAGCTTTCTTT. Protein: CASSLVGGGTEAFF.

The chain couples TRBV7-2 to TRBJ2-5; possibly TRBD2 for D (5 bases). This CDR3 has 16 amino acids. Trimming stripped 3 bases from V and 5 bases from J, with 19 bases between. CDR1 and CDR2 (germline): SGHTA, FQGNSA. CDR3 residues: CASSFRSGYGQETQYF. DNA for the CDR3: TGTGCCAGCAGCTTTCGGAGCGGATACGGCCAGGAGACCCAGTACTTC.

This chain connects TRBV15 to TRBJ1-5, with D hard to call. CDR1 is LNHNV and CDR2 is YYDKDF in the germline V gene (reference sequence). The CDR3 extends over 14 amino acids. V lost 2 bases, J lost 6 bases, and 11 bases lay in between. The DNA for the CDR3 is TGTGCCACCAGCAGACCCAACCCCCCTCAGCCCCAGCATTTT. Protein: CATSRPNPPQPQHF.

The chain links TRBV5-8 to TRBJ2-1; 11 nucleotides match TRBD2. V shed 0 bases and J 4 bases; nucleotides not matched to a gene: 0. Germline CDR1 and CDR2: SGHTS and YDEGEE. This CDR3 is 15 amino acids long. CDR3 sequence (DNA): TGTGCCAGCAGCTTGGGACTAGCGGGATACAATGAGCAGTTCTTC. Amino acids: CASSLGLAGYNEQFF.

This chain uses TRBV18 with TRBJ2-6, with D perhaps being TRBD1 or TRBD2 (6 bases each). This CDR3 has 16 residues. The germline gives CDR1 KGHSH, CDR2 LQKENI. Trimming removed 3 bases at V and 2 bases at J, with 11 bases between. The CDR3 loop reads CASSPQGRTGANVLTF. CDR3 DNA: TGTGCCAGCTCACCCCAGGGGAGGACTGGGGCCAACGTCCTGACTTTC.

This rearrangement joins TRBV6-5 to TRBJ2-2; 8 bases align to TRBD2. The ends lost 2 bases at V and 5 bases at J; junction bases unmatched: 4. There are 15 residues in the CDR3. Looked up from germline, CDR1 is MNHEY and CDR2 is SVGAGI. The DNA for the CDR3 is TGTGCCAGCAGTTACACGGGAGGGGGGACCGGGGAGCTGTTTTTT. Translated, it gives CASSYTGGGTGELFF.

This chain connects TRBV6-1 to TRBJ2-7; 7 positions match TRBD1. The germline V gene has CDR1 MNHNS and CDR2 SASEGT. This CDR3 comprises 18 residues. With 1 base clipped from V and 2 bases from J, the junction kept 14 bases outside the gene matches. The CDR3 reads CASSEVPFGTEVTYEQYF. The CDR3, as DNA: TGTGCCAGCAGTGAAGTACCCTTCGGGACAGAAGTAACCTACGAGCAGTACTTC.

This clone has only a few counts. The chain uses TRBV10-3 and TRBJ1-5; D is ambiguous. The CDR3 has 13 residues. Germline lookup yields CDR1 ENHRY and CDR2 SYGVKD. V shed 2 bases and J shed 0 bases, with 2 bases lying between them. Here the CDR3 reads CAISEDSNQPQHF. The DNA of the CDR3 is TGTGCCATCAGTGAGGATAGCAATCAGCCCCAGCATTTT.

The rearrangement uses TRBV7-2 and TRBJ1-1, with 7 bases lining up with TRBD1. J was trimmed by 6 bases and V by 5 bases; bases with no gene match: 12. CDR3 size: 15 residues. The germline V gene has CDR1 SGHTA and CDR2 FQGNSA. Here the CDR3 reads CASSQRGPGGSEAFF. CDR3 nucleotides: TGTGCCAGCAGCCAGAGGGGGCCAGGAGGGTCTGAAGCTTTCTTT.

V usage is TRBV5-1 and J usage is TRBJ2-2, with 7 bases lining up with TRBD1. Germline V gene data show CDR1 as SGHRS and CDR2 as YFSETQ. This CDR3 is built from 14 residues. V lost 6 bases, J lost 2 bases, and 4 bases stayed unmatched. The CDR3 reads CASNRGLNTGELFF. The DNA of the CDR3 is TGCGCCAGCAACAGGGGCCTAAACACCGGGGAGCTGTTTTTT.

The genes are TRBV24-1 and TRBJ2-3; D gene ambiguous. The CDR3 consists of 13 residues. Germline V gene sequence: CDR1 KGHDR, CDR2 SFDVKD. With 5 bases removed from V and 0 bases from J, the gap between germline ends came to 5 bases. The CDR3 DNA reads as TGTGCCACCAGTGGGCAGAGCACAGATACGCAGTATTTT. This sequence encodes CATSGQSTDTQYF.

The J gene is TRBJ2-7, the V gene TRBV15; TRBD2 is a possible D gene (6 bases). Trimming took off 0 bases at V and 6 bases at J, with 15 bases between the two ends. Per the germline V gene, CDR1 is LNHNV and CDR2 is YYDKDF (reference sequence). The CDR3 spans 15 residues. CDR3 sequence: CATSRDGRPKGEQYF. CDR3 in DNA: TGTGCCACCAGCAGAGATGGGAGGCCCAAGGGCGAGCAGTACTTC.

In regard to this clone: One end of the junction varies from germline; a read error may be responsible. The J gene is TRBJ1-1, the V gene TRBV5-1, with a weak D call TRBD1 (6 bases). The V gene's germline CDR1 is SGHRS and CDR2 YFSETQ. This CDR3 comprises 14 residues. CDR3 loop: CASSLAGGLSSGHF. The CDR3 nucleotides are TGCGCCAGCAGCTTGGCCGGGGGCCTATCCTCAGGCCACTTT. The variable domain in full, completed from reference TRBV5-1 and TRBJ1-1, reads KAGVTQTPRYLIKTRGQQVTLSCSPISGHRSVSWYQQTPGQGLQFLFEYFSETQRNKGNFPGRFSGRQFSNSRSEMNVSTLELGDSALYLCASSLAGGLSSGHFGQGTRLTVV.

This chain connects TRBV6-5 to TRBJ1-1; D is unresolved. Trimming shortened V by 2 bases and J by 5 bases, and 9 bases separated the two germline ends. Per the germline V gene, CDR1 is MNHEY and CDR2 is SVGAGI. The CDR3 extends over 13 amino acids. The CDR3 DNA is TGTGCCAGCAGTTACGTGGGAGGGACTGAAGCTTTCTTT. Its protein is CASSYVGGTEAFF.

This chain uses TRBV7-8 with TRBJ2-1, with 10 bases matching TRBD2. Per germline, CDR1 SGHVS and CDR2 FQNEAQ. The CDR3 has 15 residues. Trimming cost V 5 bases and J 3 bases; bases outside gene matches: 4. The CDR3 loop reads CASSLLAGNYNEQFF. In DNA, the CDR3 is TGTGCCAGCAGCCTACTAGCGGGAAACTACAATGAGCAGTTCTTC.

The V gene is TRBV10-1, the J gene TRBJ1-1, with 7 positions matching TRBD1. Germline CDR1 and CDR2: WNHNN and SYGVQD (reference sequence). V was pared by 5 bases and J by 4 bases, with 7 bases of the junction left unmatched. The CDR3 is made up of 14 amino acids. The CDR3 reads CASSSGTDFTEAFF. The CDR3 DNA reads as TGCGCCAGCAGTAGCGGGACAGACTTCACTGAAGCTTTCTTT.

The V and J genes are TRBV10-3 and TRBJ2-7, with 10 nucleotides matching TRBD1. The CDR3 is made up of 14 amino acids. The J segment lost 4 bases and the V segment lost 6 bases, leaving 6 bases of the junction unmatched. CDR1 and CDR2 (germline): ENHRY, SYGVKD. CDR3 sequence reads: CAIRNRDRGYEQYF. The CDR3 bases are TGTGCCATCAGAAACCGGGACAGGGGTTACGAGCAGTACTTC.

The J gene is TRBJ1-6, the V gene TRBV28; tentatively, D is TRBD1 (6 bases). Per germline, CDR1 MDHEN and CDR2 SYDVKM. There are 15 residues in the CDR3. The germline V and J ends were trimmed by 8 bases and 8 bases, with 19 bases remaining between them. The CDR3 region has the DNA TGTGCCAGCCACACCGGGGACACCAATTATTCACCCCTCCACTTT. This gives the protein CASHTGDTNYSPLHF.

The chain employs TRBV6-5 and TRBJ1-2, with 7 nucleotides matching TRBD1. Germline-derived CDR1 and CDR2 are MNHEY and SVGAGI. CDR3 length equals 13 residues. Losses at the gene ends were 6 bases for V and 4 bases for J; bases not matched to a gene: 5. The DNA for the CDR3 is TGTGCCAGCAGATACAGGGGTAGCTATGGCTACACCTTC. Protein sequence: CASRYRGSYGYTF.

The gene calls are TRBV2 and TRBJ2-3; 10 bases match TRBD1. Trimming removed 2 bases from V and 5 bases from J; junction bases left unmatched: 7. This CDR3 is 16 amino acids long. The germline V gene has CDR1 SNHLY and CDR2 FYNNEI. This chain's CDR3 is CASSERDRGGVDTQYF. CDR3 bases: TGTGCCAGCAGTGAACGGGACAGGGGAGGAGTAGATACGCAGTATTTT.

This clone was detected only once. This rearrangement joins TRBV11-2 to TRBJ2-1; TRBD2 is a possible D gene (7 bases). V lost 4 bases and J 8 bases, leaving 21 bases between the germline ends. CDR1 SGHAT and CDR2 FQNNGV come from the germline V gene. The length of the CDR3 is 16 residues. CDR3 coding DNA: TGTGCCAGCAGCTCCCTTGTGGAGGGGGGAGGGGATGAGCAGTTCTTC. Protein product: CASSSLVEGGGDEQFF.

The chain joins TRBV19 to TRBJ1-4, with D perhaps matching TRBD1 (5 bases). CDR3 length: 16 residues. The germline CDR1 and CDR2 sequences are LNHDA and SQIVND (reference sequence). V was clipped by 6 bases and J by 2 bases, with 16 bases between them. The CDR3 DNA is TGTGCCAGTAGCCCAGGGACGGGCTTTACTAATGAAAAACTGTTTTTT. This encodes CASSPGTGFTNEKLFF.